This entry lists 21 T cell receptor beta chains sequenced from one sample in a study of blood T cell repertoires in COVID-19. Clones were sequenced by immunoSEQ multiplex PCR, and TCRdb holds only the in-frame ones, with some missing. The data contain 210,000 or so clones, about 82% of them singletons. The sequencing sample was made of peripheral blood. These receptors were obtained from a man aged 45-65 years with COVID-19, enrolled during active disease.

The J gene is TRBJ1-2, the V gene TRBV5-6; possibly TRBD1 for D (5 bases). The CDR3 contains 14 residues. V was cut by 0 bases and J by 3 bases, with 9 bases left in between. Germline values: CDR1 SGHDT, CDR2 YYEEEE. CDR3 sequence reads: CASSLVGGDYGYTF. For the CDR3, the DNA is TGTGCCAGCAGCTTGGTTGGAGGGGACTATGGCTACACCTTC.

The V gene is TRBV28, the J gene TRBJ2-7; 9 bases line up with TRBD1. CDR1 is MDHEN, CDR2 SYDVKM, per germline. V dropped 7 bases and J dropped 7; count of bases not matched to a gene: 8. The CDR3 sequence is 13 residues long. The CDR3 DNA follows: TGTGCCAGCACCACAGGGGGCAGTAGGGAGCAGTACTTC. Translated, it gives CASTTGGSREQYF.

The V call is TRBV30, the J call TRBJ2-5, with D perhaps matching TRBD1 (6 bases). Germline V gives CDR1 GTSNPN, CDR2 SVGIG (reference sequence). With 5 bases removed from V and 0 bases from J, the gap between germline ends came to 13 bases. The CDR3 is made up of 14 amino acids. CDR3 nucleotide sequence: TGTGCCTGGGTCATACAGGGTCACCAAGAGACCCAGTACTTC. Protein product: CAWVIQGHQETQYF.

This chain links TRBV7-3 with TRBJ2-7, with 9 nucleotides matching TRBD2. Germline-derived CDR1 and CDR2 are SGHTA and FQGTGA. After removal of 1 base from V and 5 bases from J, the junction contained 3 bases not matched to a gene. This CDR3 has 14 amino acids. CDR3 sequence: CASSLSGGVNEQYF. Here the CDR3 DNA reads TGTGCCAGCAGCTTAAGCGGGGGGGTAAACGAGCAGTACTTC.

This clone has more than one count but fewer than ten. The J gene is TRBJ2-1, the V gene TRBV6-2 or TRBV6-3; 9 bases line up with TRBD2. The trim removed 6 bases at V and 6 bases at J, leaving 9 bases unmatched. The CDR3 spans 15 residues. Germline values: CDR1 MNHEY, CDR2 SVGEGT. The DNA of the CDR3 is TGTGCCAGCAGCCCCTTGCGGGGGGGGACCAATGAGCAGTTCTTC. It is translated as CASSPLRGGTNEQFF.

This chain connects TRBV24-1 to TRBJ1-2; D is undetermined. Germline lookup yields CDR1 KGHDR and CDR2 SFDVKD. This CDR3 has 13 residues. V was pared by 3 bases and J by 3 bases, with 7 bases between. This CDR3 reads CATSDGGYYGYTF. For the CDR3, the DNA is TGTGCCACCAGTGATGGAGGGTACTATGGCTACACCTTC.

The gene calls are TRBV7-6 and TRBJ2-2; 10 nucleotides agree with TRBD2. The CDR3 runs to 17 residues. V was clipped by 1 base and J by 4 bases; unmatched bases: 6. Germline assignment: CDR1 SGHVS and CDR2 FNYEAQ. The CDR3 nucleotides read TGTGCCAGCAGCTTAGTTTCCAGCGGGGGGGCCACCGGGGAGCTGTTTTTT. Protein sequence: CASSLVSSGGATGELFF. Based on the CDR3 plus reference TRBV7-6 and TRBJ2-2, the full variable domain is GAGVSQSPRYKVTKRGQDVALRCDPISGHVSLYWYRQALGQGPEFLTYFNYEAQQDKSGLPNDRFSAERPEGSISTLTIQRTEQRDSAMYRCASSLVSSGGATGELFFGEGSRLTVL.

This sequence joins TRBV10-2 and TRBJ1-1, with a possible D match to TRBD1 (5 bases). Trimming took 5 bases from V and 0 from J, leaving 10 bases between them. CDR1 WSHSY and CDR2 SAAADI come from the germline V gene. CDR3 length equals 14 residues. CDR3 amino acids: CASSTTDLNTEAFF. The CDR3 nucleotides are TGCGCCAGCAGTACGACAGACCTGAACACTGAAGCTTTCTTT.

The CDR3 is CASSEGQGLWEKLFF. The DNA for the CDR3 is TGTGCCAGCAGCGAGGGACAGGGCCTTTGGGAAAAACTGTTTTTT. The chain employs TRBV6-2 or TRBV6-3 and TRBJ1-4, with 9 bases aligning to TRBD1. The CDR3 covers 15 residues. Germline assignment: CDR1 MNHEY and CDR2 SVGEGT. Trimming cost V 6 bases and J 8 bases; bases outside gene matches: 10.

This chain joins TRBV3-1 (or the pseudogene TRBV3-2) and TRBJ2-5, with 8 bases lining up with TRBD2. V shed 1 base and J 0 bases; nucleotides not matched to a gene: 7. CDR3 length: 17 residues. Germline-derived CDR1 and CDR2 are LGHDT and YNNKEL (reference sequence). In DNA, the CDR3 is TGTGCCAGCAGCCAAGGGCTTCTAGCGGGCTACCAAGAGACCCAGTACTTC. Translated, it gives CASSQGLLAGYQETQYF.

This rearrangement joins TRBV2 to TRBJ1-5; TRBD1 agrees at 7 bases. V shed 7 bases and J 1 base; nucleotides not matched to a gene: 4. Germline V gene lookup returns CDR1 SNHLY and CDR2 FYNNEI. This CDR3 has 14 amino acids. CDR3 sequence (DNA): TGTGCCAGCACGGGACAGCGGAGCAATCAGCCCCAGCATTTT. Encoded protein: CASTGQRSNQPQHF.

The chain couples TRBV6-2 or TRBV6-3 to TRBJ2-7, with D possibly being TRBD1 (6 bases). CDR1 and CDR2 from the germline V gene are MNHEY and SVGEGT. V gave up 5 bases and J gave up 2 bases, with 10 bases separating them. The CDR3 extends over 13 amino acids. The CDR3 DNA follows: TGTGCCAGCAGTAAGACAGGAACCTACGAGCAGTACTTC. It codes for CASSKTGTYEQYF.

This rearrangement joins TRBV15 to TRBJ1-5; D might be TRBD1 (6 bases). Germline V CDR1 and CDR2: LNHNV, YYDKDF (reference sequence). The ends were cut back, 1 base at V and 3 bases at J, with 13 bases in the middle. The CDR3 extends over 16 amino acids. The CDR3 sequence: CATSRGNRAANQPQHF. The CDR3 DNA reads TGTGCCACCAGCAGAGGCAACAGGGCGGCCAATCAGCCCCAGCATTTT.

V is TRBV6-5 and J is TRBJ2-5; D is perhaps TRBD2 (5 bases). V was clipped by 0 bases and J by 3 bases, with 14 bases between them. Germline-derived CDR1 and CDR2 are MNHEY and SVGAGI. The CDR3 covers 16 residues. In nucleotides, the CDR3 is TGTGCCAGCAGTTACTCGAAGGGCAGCGGTAAAGAGACCCAGTACTTC. Protein sequence: CASSYSKGSGKETQYF.

The sample holds a few counts of this clone. This rearrangement joins TRBV5-1 to TRBJ1-1; no definite D call. The CDR3 totals 13 residues. Deletions cut 1 base from V and 3 bases from J, with 7 bases between. The germline V gene encodes CDR1 SGHRS and CDR2 YFSETQ. This chain's CDR3 is CASSLLAYTEAFF. In nucleotides, the CDR3 is TGCGCCAGCAGCTTGTTAGCATACACTGAAGCTTTCTTT.

This clone was counted once. V and J are TRBV5-8 and TRBJ2-1, with TRBD2 identical over 11 bases. The CDR3 has 18 amino acids. V was pared by 3 bases and J by 4 bases, with 12 bases of the junction left unmatched. Germline loops: CDR1 SGHTS, CDR2 YDEGEE. CDR3 sequence reads: CASSSRSVAGGLYNEQFF. In DNA form, the CDR3 reads TGTGCCAGCAGCTCCCGGTCGGTAGCGGGGGGGCTTTACAATGAGCAGTTCTTC.

This clone showed up just a few times. The CDR3 coding sequence is TGTGCCAGCAGTTCTGGGACAGGGCGATCCTACGAGCAGTACTTC. As protein: CASSSGTGRSYEQYF. The gene calls are TRBV27 and TRBJ2-7; 9 bases are shared with TRBD1. Germline V gene data show CDR1 as MNHEY and CDR2 as SMNVEV (reference sequence). CDR3 length: 15 amino acids. V dropped 4 bases and J dropped 1; count of bases not matched to a gene: 5.

This clone has a single count. This sequence joins TRBV18 and TRBJ1-6; TRBD1 aligns across 8 bases. This CDR3 is 13 amino acids long. Per the germline V gene, CDR1 is KGHSH and CDR2 is LQKENI. Unmatched junction bases numbered 2, after V lost 4 bases and J lost 9 bases. The CDR3 DNA follows: TGTGCCAGCTCACGTGACAGGGGTTCACCCCTCCACTTT. Residues: CASSRDRGSPLHF. The whole variable domain, remainder taken from reference TRBV18 and TRBJ1-6, is NAGVMQNPRHLVRRRGQEARLRCSPMKGHSHVYWYRQLPEEGLKFMVYLQKENIIDESGMPKERFSAEFPKEGPSILRIQQVVRGDSAAYFCASSRDRGSPLHFGNGTRLTVT.

This clone came up once. The chain links TRBV5-4 to TRBJ2-3, with D unresolved. The CDR3 runs 13 residues. Trimming took off 0 bases at V and 5 bases at J, with 7 bases between the two ends. Germline CDR1 is SGHNT and CDR2 is YYREEE (reference sequence). The CDR3 sequence: CASSLASGDTQYF. The CDR3 nucleotides read TGTGCCAGCAGCTTGGCCTCGGGAGATACGCAGTATTTT.

The V call is TRBV11-2, the J call TRBJ1-2; 7 bases are shared with TRBD1. The CDR3 length is 13 residues. Germline loops: CDR1 SGHAT, CDR2 FQNNGV. Losses at the gene ends were 4 bases for V and 7 bases for J; bases not matched to a gene: 6. Here the CDR3 reads CASSYDRVSGYTF. DNA of the CDR3: TGTGCCAGCAGCTACGACAGGGTCAGTGGCTACACCTTC.

This rearrangement joins TRBV7-2 to TRBJ2-5; D ambiguous. The CDR3 sequence is 13 residues long. Deletions cut 2 bases from V and 2 bases from J, with 6 bases between. CDR1 and CDR2 (germline): SGHTA, FQGNSA. The CDR3 DNA sequence: TGTGCCAGCAGCTTATCCCAGCAAGAGACCCAGTACTTC. It translates to CASSLSQQETQYF.